This T cell receptor beta chain was found in a study of technical replicates of blood from four donors. V shed 1 base and J shed 6 bases, with 10 bases lying between them. CDR1 and CDR2 (germline): SGHDT, YYEEEE. The CDR3 contains 13 residues. Sequenced by immunoSEQ multiplex PCR; TCRdb stores in-frame clones only, minus some. The table includes about 94,000 clones, under 97% detected once. The J gene is TRBJ1-2, the V gene TRBV5-6; D is unclear. This receptor was obtained from a human donor in good health. The sample comprised T cells isolated from PBMCs. The CDR3 nucleotides read TGTGCCAGCAGCTTGCAGGTTGGCCATGGCTACACCTTC. Protein product: CASSLQVGHGYTF.